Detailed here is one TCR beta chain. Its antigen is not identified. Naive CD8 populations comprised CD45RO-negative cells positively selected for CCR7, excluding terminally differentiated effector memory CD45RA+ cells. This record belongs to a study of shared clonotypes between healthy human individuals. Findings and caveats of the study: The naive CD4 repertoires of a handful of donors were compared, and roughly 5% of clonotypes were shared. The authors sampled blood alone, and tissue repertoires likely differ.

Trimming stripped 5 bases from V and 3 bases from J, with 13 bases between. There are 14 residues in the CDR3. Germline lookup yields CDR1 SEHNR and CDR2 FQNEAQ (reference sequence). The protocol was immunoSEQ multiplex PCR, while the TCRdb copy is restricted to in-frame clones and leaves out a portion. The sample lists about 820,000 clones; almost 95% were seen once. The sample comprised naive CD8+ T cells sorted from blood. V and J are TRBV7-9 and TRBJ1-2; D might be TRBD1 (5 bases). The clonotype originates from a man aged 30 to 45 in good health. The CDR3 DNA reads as TGTGCCAGCAGCGAAAGGGACGGGTACTATGGCTACACCTTC. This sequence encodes CASSERDGYYGYTF.